These 27 T cell receptor beta chains originate from one sample sequenced in a study of control samples from healthy donors and cancer patients. Repertoires were generated with immunoSEQ multiplex PCR, while TCRdb's copy carries only in-frame clones and drops some. The sample includes 150,000 to 200,000 clones, about 91% of them seen just once. Sequenced material: blood. The source of these receptors is a woman aged 25 to 45 in good health.

This clone was picked up one time. The V gene is TRBV5-6, the J gene TRBJ1-2; the match to TRBD1 covers 9 bases. From germline, CDR1 is SGHDT and CDR2 YYEEEE. The CDR3 spans 15 residues. Germline trimming cut 4 bases from V and 6 bases from J; bases unmatched to any gene: 10. The CDR3, as DNA: TGTGCCAGCAGCCCGGGACAGGGAGGATTGCATGGCTACACCTTC. Protein sequence: CASSPGQGGLHGYTF. Filled out from reference TRBV5-6 and TRBJ1-2, the complete variable domain reads DAGVTQSPTHLIKTRGQQVTLRCSPKSGHDTVSWYQQALGQGPQFIFQYYEEEERQRGNFPDRFSGHQFPNYSSELNVNALLLGDSALYLCASSPGQGGLHGYTFGSGTRLTVV.

In DNA, the CDR3 is TGCGCCAGCAGCTTGGGCGGGACAGCGAGGGGCACCGGGGAGCTGTTTTTT. Translated: CASSLGGTARGTGELFF. The chain has TRBV5-1 and TRBJ2-2; possible D gene TRBD1, 7 bases. The V and J ends lost 0 bases and 4 bases respectively, with 16 bases between them. CDR1 is SGHRS, CDR2 YFSETQ, per germline. The CDR3 runs to 17 residues.

The chain combines TRBV11-3 with TRBJ2-7; TRBD1 or TRBD2 may be the D gene (5 bases each). The germline gives CDR1 SGHNT, CDR2 YENEEA. The CDR3 sequence is 13 residues long. Trimming left V 7 bases short and J 3 bases short, with 13 bases between. This chain's CDR3 is CASTMGRNYEQYF. The CDR3 DNA reads TGTGCCAGCACCATGGGACGGAACTACGAGCAGTACTTC.

J is TRBJ2-3 and V is TRBV19; D is perhaps TRBD1 (6 bases). The V end lost 3 bases, the J end lost 7 bases, and 11 bases lay between the germline ends. Germline V gene lookup returns CDR1 LNHDA and CDR2 SQIVND (reference sequence). The CDR3 is made up of 13 amino acids. The CDR3 is CASSIRRDNTQYF. The CDR3, as DNA: TGTGCCAGTAGTATCCGACGGGACAATACGCAGTATTTT.

This rearrangement joins TRBV19 to TRBJ2-2, with 7 bases aligning to TRBD1. The V gene's germline CDR1 is LNHDA and CDR2 SQIVND (reference sequence). V was pared by 5 bases and J by 4 bases, with 7 bases of the junction left unmatched. This CDR3 has 15 residues. CDR3 loop: CASSELDRVTGELFF. Written as DNA, the CDR3 is TGTGCCAGTAGTGAACTAGACAGGGTCACCGGGGAGCTGTTTTTT.

This chain connects TRBV30 to TRBJ1-5; 7 nucleotides agree with TRBD1. V lost 2 bases to trimming and J lost 7 bases; unmatched junction nucleotides: 11. This CDR3 is 15 amino acids long. The germline V gene encodes CDR1 GTSNPN and CDR2 SVGIG (reference sequence). CDR3 nucleotides: TGTGCCTGGAGTCTGGGTGCAGGGGGAAGGCAGCCCCAGCATTTT. It is translated as CAWSLGAGGRQPQHF. The entire variable domain, with the rest obtained from reference TRBV30 and TRBJ1-5, is as follows: SQTIHQWPATLVQPVGSPLSLECTVEGTSNPNLYWYRQAAGRGLQLLFYSVGIGQISSEVPQNLSASRPQDRQFILSSKKLLLSDSGFYLCAWSLGAGGRQPQHFGDGTRLSIL.

The chain couples TRBV5-1 to TRBJ2-3, with 7 bases fitting TRBD1. The junction had 5 bases not matched to a gene; V was cut back by 5 bases and J by 2 bases. The CDR3 has 14 residues. From germline, CDR1 is SGHRS and CDR2 YFSETQ. The CDR3 here is CASRLTGLTDTQYF. DNA for the CDR3: TGCGCCAGCAGACTGACAGGGCTCACAGATACGCAGTATTTT.

The chain is built from TRBV11-3 and TRBJ2-5, with 8 bases identical to TRBD1. V shed 5 bases and J 1 base; nucleotides not matched to a gene: 21. The V gene's germline CDR1 is SGHNT and CDR2 YENEEA. The CDR3 consists of 20 residues. Here the CDR3 reads CASSPGTGPGQDPIQETQYF. CDR3 in DNA: TGTGCCAGCAGCCCGGGTACGGGACCGGGACAGGACCCGATCCAAGAGACCCAGTACTTC.

J is TRBJ2-1 and V is TRBV20-1; D is unresolved. The CDR3 is made up of 10 amino acids. The germline V gene has CDR1 DFQATT and CDR2 SNEGSKA (reference sequence). V gave up 1 base and J gave up 7 bases, with 2 bases separating them. CDR3 in amino acids: CSARVNEQFF. The CDR3 DNA reads TGCAGTGCTAGAGTAAATGAGCAGTTCTTC.

This chain joins TRBV27 and TRBJ2-5, with 8 bases matching TRBD2. V trimming: 4 bases; J trimming: 5 bases; junction bases outside the gene matches: 12. Germline V CDR1 and CDR2: MNHEY, SMNVEV (reference sequence). The CDR3 contains 16 residues. The CDR3 spells CASSSLEAGGGETQYF. CDR3 nucleotides: TGTGCCAGCAGTTCCCTAGAGGCGGGGGGCGGGGAGACCCAGTACTTC.

This clone appeared a few times. The chain couples TRBV7-5 to TRBJ2-7; TRBD2, the table's D call, lacks a check against the DNA. TRBV7-5 is termed a pseudogene. There are 14 residues in the CDR3. This chain's CDR3 is CVRSFKRGTYEQYV. The CDR3 bases are TGTGTCAGAAGCTTCAAGCGGGGGACCTACGAGCAGTACGTC.

The rearrangement links TRBV19 to TRBJ1-1; no clear D gene. This CDR3 comprises 12 residues. Per the germline V gene, CDR1 is LNHDA and CDR2 is SQIVND (reference sequence). V lost 8 bases, J lost 1 base, and 8 bases lay in between. The CDR3 nucleotides read TGTGCCAGTGGCTCCGGGAACACTGAAGCTTTCTTT. It codes for CASGSGNTEAFF.

This clone was observed a handful of times. The rearrangement joins TRBV3-1 (or the pseudogene TRBV3-2) to TRBJ2-6, with unresolved D. CDR1 is LGHDT and CDR2 is YNNKEL in the germline V gene (reference sequence). The CDR3 consists of 13 residues. V lost 4 bases and J lost 4, with 5 bases in between. This CDR3 reads CASSLAGANVLTF. The CDR3 nucleotides read TGTGCCAGCAGCCTTGCAGGGGCCAACGTCCTGACTTTC.

The chain joins TRBV7-9 to TRBJ2-7; 11 positions agree with TRBD2. This CDR3 spans 14 amino acids. CDR1 SEHNR and CDR2 FQNEAQ come from the germline V gene (reference sequence). Losses at the gene ends were 6 bases for V and 2 bases for J; bases not matched to a gene: 3. The CDR3 nucleotides read TGTGCCAGCAGAATAGCGGGAGGGGCCTACGAGCAGTACTTC. This gives the protein CASRIAGGAYEQYF.

The genes are TRBV7-2 and TRBJ2-1, with a tentative D call TRBD2 (6 bases). The CDR3 extends over 13 amino acids. The ends were cut back, 5 bases at V and 6 bases at J, with 11 bases in the middle. The V gene's germline CDR1 is SGHTA and CDR2 FQGNSA. The DNA of the CDR3 is TGTGCCAGCAGCCTGGGACTCTCCAATGAGCAGTTCTTC. This encodes CASSLGLSNEQFF.

V gene TRBV4-1 combines with J gene TRBJ2-1; 14 bases match TRBD2. The ends lost 2 bases at V and 5 bases at J; junction bases unmatched: 5. CDR1 and CDR2 (germline): MGHRA, YSYEKL. The CDR3 extends over 17 amino acids. Here the CDR3 DNA reads TGCGCCAGCAGCCAACCGGGACTAGCGGGAGACGACAATGAGCAGTTCTTC. It yields the protein CASSQPGLAGDDNEQFF.

J is TRBJ1-2 and V is TRBV15; D remains ambiguous. The length of the CDR3 is 15 residues. The germline V gene encodes CDR1 LNHNV and CDR2 YYDKDF (reference sequence). V lost 4 bases and J 4 bases, leaving 16 bases between the germline ends. The CDR3 nucleotides read TGTGCCACCAGCAAAACGGGCAGGTCCATCTATGGCTACACCTTC. It encodes CATSKTGRSIYGYTF. The full variable domain, in which reference TRBV15 and TRBJ1-2 provide the parts outside the CDR3, is DAMVIQNPRYQVTQFGKPVTLSCSQTLNHNVMYWYQQKSSQAPKLLFHYYDKDFNNEADTPDNFQSRRPNTSFCFLDIRSPGLGDTAMYLCATSKTGRSIYGYTFGSGTRLTVV.

The V gene is TRBV9, the J gene TRBJ2-2; weak D call: TRBD2 (5 bases). V was clipped by 0 bases and J by 5 bases, with 20 bases between them. There are 18 residues in the CDR3. The V gene's germline CDR1 is SGDLS and CDR2 YYNGEE. CDR3 bases: TGTGCCAGCAGCGTAGAGGTCCCTGGACGGAGGAGGACCGGGGAGCTGTTTTTT. It codes for CASSVEVPGRRRTGELFF.

The V and J genes are TRBV7-9 and TRBJ2-3, with a weak D call TRBD1 (6 bases). V lost 5 bases, J lost 0 bases, and 12 bases lay in between. The CDR3 sequence is 15 residues long. In germline, CDR1 is SEHNR, CDR2 FQNEAQ (reference sequence). CDR3 protein: CASSLDRASTDTQYF. The DNA of the CDR3 is TGTGCCAGCAGCCTGGACAGAGCTAGCACAGATACGCAGTATTTT. Full variable domain (missing parts from reference TRBV7-9 and TRBJ2-3): DTGVSQNPRHKITKRGQNVTFRCDPISEHNRLYWYRQTLGQGPEFLTYFQNEAQLEKSRLLSDRFSAERPKGSFSTLEIQRTEQGDSAMYLCASSLDRASTDTQYFGPGTRLTVL.

In this sample, this clone turned up many times. The chain links TRBV27 to TRBJ2-5; a possible D gene is TRBD1 (6 bases). The CDR3 runs 16 residues. The germline V and J ends were trimmed by 4 bases and 4 bases, with 19 bases remaining between them. Germline V gives CDR1 MNHEY, CDR2 SMNVEV (reference sequence). In DNA form, the CDR3 reads TGTGCCAGCAGTTCCCCCTCCAAGATACAGGGAGAGACCCAGTACTTC. Protein product: CASSSPSKIQGETQYF.

The chain recombines TRBV19 with TRBJ2-2; D ambiguous. V gave up 3 bases and J gave up 2 bases, with 7 bases separating them. Germline V gene sequence: CDR1 LNHDA, CDR2 SQIVND (reference sequence). This CDR3 region has 14 residues. The DNA of the CDR3 is TGTGCCAGTAGTATGGCAGCCAACACCGGGGAGCTGTTTTTT. It encodes CASSMAANTGELFF.

This chain joins TRBV27 and TRBJ2-2; D possibly uses TRBD1 or TRBD2 (5 bases each). The V gene lost 4 bases and the J gene lost 7 bases, with 16 bases spanning the gap. This CDR3 has 15 residues. Germline CDR1 and CDR2: MNHEY and SMNVEV (reference sequence). The CDR3 nucleotides are TGTGCCAGCAGTTCACCGGGACGGGGAATCGGGGAGCTGTTTTTT. This encodes CASSSPGRGIGELFF.

The rearrangement links TRBV6-5 to TRBJ2-7; a weak D match, TRBD2 (5 bases). Germline V gene lookup returns CDR1 MNHEY and CDR2 SVGAGI. Trimming pared 2 bases from V and 7 bases from J, leaving 15 bases between. This CDR3 comprises 14 residues. The CDR3 protein is CASSYAEGSSEQYF. The CDR3 bases are TGTGCCAGCAGTTACGCAGAGGGATCCTCGGAGCAGTACTTC.

In its sample, this clone was seen once. DNA of the CDR3: TGTGCCAGCAGCTTGACTAGCGGGGCGAACAATGAGCAGTTCTTC. It codes for CASSLTSGANNEQFF. The chain combines TRBV11-3 with TRBJ2-1; 11 nucleotides align to TRBD2. This CDR3 is built from 15 residues. Germline V CDR1 and CDR2: SGHNT, YENEEA. Trimming removed 3 bases from V and 5 bases from J; junction bases left unmatched: 3.

V usage is TRBV2 and J usage is TRBJ2-3; 8 bases are shared with TRBD2. The CDR3 sequence is 15 residues long. With V trimmed by 5 bases and J by 5 bases, 9 bases remained unmatched. Looked up from germline, CDR1 is SNHLY and CDR2 is FYNNEI. CDR3 amino acids: CASSHPGLGGDTQYF. For the CDR3, the DNA is TGTGCCAGCAGTCATCCGGGACTAGGTGGAGATACGCAGTATTTT.

The chain employs TRBV20-1 and TRBJ1-2; maybe TRBD1 (6 bases). Germline loops: CDR1 DFQATT, CDR2 SNEGSKA (reference sequence). Trimming removed 5 bases from V and 2 bases from J, with 6 bases in between. This CDR3 has 11 residues. Here the CDR3 DNA reads TGCAGTGCTGGACAGAACTATGGCTACACCTTC. Amino acids: CSAGQNYGYTF.

The chain uses TRBV6-4 and TRBJ1-1; no clear D. Trimming took 7 bases from V and 7 from J, leaving 16 bases between them. The CDR3 contains 13 residues. Germline V lookup: CDR1 MRHNA, CDR2 SNTAGT. The CDR3 is CASMAGPRGEAFF. CDR3 nucleotide sequence: TGTGCCAGCATGGCTGGGCCCCGAGGTGAAGCTTTCTTT.